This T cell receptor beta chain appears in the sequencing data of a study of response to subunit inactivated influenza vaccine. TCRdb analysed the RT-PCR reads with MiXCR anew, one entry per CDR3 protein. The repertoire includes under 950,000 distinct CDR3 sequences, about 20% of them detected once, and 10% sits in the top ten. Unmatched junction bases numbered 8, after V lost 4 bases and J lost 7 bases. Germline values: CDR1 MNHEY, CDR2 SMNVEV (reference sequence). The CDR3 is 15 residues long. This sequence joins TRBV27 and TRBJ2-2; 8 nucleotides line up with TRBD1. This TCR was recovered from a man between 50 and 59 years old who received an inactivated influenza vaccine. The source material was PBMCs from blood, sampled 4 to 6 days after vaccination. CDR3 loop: CASSSGRGRNGELFF. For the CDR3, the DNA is TGTGCCAGCAGTTCGGGCAGGGGGCGAAACGGGGAGCTGTTTTTT.